The 2 T cell receptor beta chains listed next were all sequenced from one sample in a study of early T cells in non-severe SARS-CoV-2 infection. TCRdb reanalysed the 5' RACE reads using MiXCR and keeps one entry per CDR3 protein. Of more than 65,000 distinct CDR3 sequences in the sample, around 13% were seen once. Source material: whole blood. These receptors originate from an adult who was a healthcare worker with PCR-confirmed SARS-CoV-2 infection or an uninfected control (not recorded which).

At least ten counts were recorded for this clonotype. V is TRBV7-9 and J is TRBJ2-2; either TRBD1 or TRBD2 may supply D (6 bases each). There are 15 residues in the CDR3. The germline V gene encodes CDR1 SEHNR and CDR2 FQNEAQ (reference sequence). The germline V and J ends were trimmed by 5 bases and 6 bases, with 16 bases remaining between them. The CDR3 loop reads CASSPSQGRPGELFF. The CDR3 bases are TGTGCCAGCAGCCCTAGCCAGGGGAGGCCCGGGGAGCTGTTTTTT.

This clonotype has at least ten counts. V usage is TRBV2 and J usage is TRBJ2-7; 7 bases match TRBD1. V was clipped by 1 base and J by 2 bases; unmatched bases: 11. This CDR3 spans 17 amino acids. Germline-derived CDR1 and CDR2 are SNHLY and FYNNEI. The CDR3 DNA follows: TGTGCCAGCAGTGAAGGGACGACAGGGACCCGAACCTACGAGCAGTACTTC. Translation gives CASSEGTTGTRTYEQYF.